These 3 T cell receptor beta chains share one sample of origin, sequenced in a study of beta chain features in type 1 diabetes. Investigators reverse transcribed all isolated RNA, so they sequenced expressed TCRB transcripts. Sequencing used immunoSEQ multiplex PCR; TCRdb keeps in-frame clones, though not all of them. Of 450,000 or so clones listed, more than 9.5% are singletons. Specimen: naive CD4+ T cells from blood. These TCRs come from a young woman in good health.

The sample holds a few counts of this clone. This sequence joins TRBV7-9 and TRBJ2-7; 14 bases are shared with TRBD2. V shed 6 bases, J shed 7 bases, and the junction held 8 bases outside the gene matches. Per germline, CDR1 SEHNR and CDR2 FQNEAQ (reference sequence). The CDR3 is 15 amino acids. CDR3 sequence reads: CASRATSGRADEQYF. The CDR3 bases are TGTGCCAGCAGGGCGACTAGCGGGAGGGCGGATGAGCAGTACTTC.

The genes are TRBV14 and TRBJ2-3, with D uncertain. V was shortened by 3 bases and J by 2 bases, with 9 bases between the two germline ends. This CDR3 region has 14 residues. Germline CDR1 is SGHDN and CDR2 is FVKESK. The CDR3 sequence: CASSHRVNTDTQYF. For the CDR3, the DNA is TGTGCCAGCAGCCACCGGGTTAACACAGATACGCAGTATTTT.

This clone has a handful of counts. V and J are TRBV28 and TRBJ2-2; D is perhaps TRBD1 (6 bases). Germline V CDR1 and CDR2: MDHEN, SYDVKM. V dropped 7 bases and J dropped 6 bases, with 18 bases sitting between them. The CDR3 is 15 residues long. The CDR3 coding sequence is TGTGCCAGCACCCTCTCCAGGGGTCATTCCGGGGAGCTGTTTTTT. Translation: CASTLSRGHSGELFF.